This T cell receptor beta chain was identified in a study of Ad26.COV2.S vaccination and SARS-CoV-2 variants. On the study more broadly: The COV1001 Ad26.COV2.S trial arm included the donor.

Treatment reported: about 20 received Ad26.COV2.S at low or high dose, single or two shots; about 5 received placebo; per-sample allocation not given. Sampling took place 63 days after the first vaccine or placebo injection. Donor was an adult aged 18-55 years in Boston. As for this clone: Its specificity is unknown.

Libraries were prepared by immunoSEQ multiplex PCR; TCRdb keeps only in-frame clonotypes and omits some of them. This table has about 680,000 clones, 70% to 90% appearing once. Findings of the study overall: The TCR breadth and depth analyses may have produced an underestimate of total T cell responses. Vaccine recipients posted higher spike-specific TCR breadth than their placebo counterparts.

This CDR3 is built from 11 residues. Germline V CDR1 and CDR2: DFQATT, SNEGSKA (reference sequence). Sequencing used peripheral blood, obtained in a trial of Ad26.COV2.S vaccine versus placebo. This TCR was recovered from a person between 18 and 65 years old who received the Ad26.COV2.S COVID-19 vaccine or a placebo. V gene TRBV20-1 combines with J gene TRBJ2-1, with D possibly matching TRBD2 (6 bases). Here the CDR3 reads CSLEGGDEQFF. Here the CDR3 DNA reads TGCAGCCTGGAGGGTGGAGATGAGCAGTTCTTC.